Listed below are T cell receptor beta chains from one sample, sequenced in a study of T cells in Graves' hyperthyroidism and ophthalmopathy. TCRdb processed the multiplex PCR reads anew with MiXCR; each CDR3 protein has one entry. The data show a few hundred thousand distinct CDR3 sequences, with about 18% seen just once and roughly two fifths held by the top ten. The sample taken for sequencing was blood. The receptor set was obtained from a man aged 18 to 30 with Graves' ophthalmopathy. CDR3s include the opening cysteine and the closing phenylalanine or tryptophan. The D gene is left open where the match is weak. Rows may omit the clone size; those that give it use once, few, many or a size class.

d_call,clone_size,v_call,j_call,cdr3_aa,cdr3_nt
-,many,TRBV11-2,TRBJ1-3,CASSLPGGTGNTIYF,TGTGCCAGCAGCCTCCCAGGAGGGACTGGAAACACCATATATTTT
TRBD1,many,TRBV28,TRBJ1-5,CASSPGQGGSQPQHF,TGTGCCAGCAGTCCGGGACAGGGGGGCAGTCAGCCCCAGCATTTT
TRBD2,-,TRBV19,TRBJ2-5,CASSMRTRETQYF,TGTGCCAGTAGTATGCGGACTAGAGAGACCCAGTACTTC
-,many,TRBV2,TRBJ2-1,CASSPMTGLSIYNEQFF,TGTGCCAGCAGTCCTATGACAGGACTCTCTATCTACAATGAGCAGTTCTTC
-,few,TRBV10-3,TRBJ2-7,CAISGFKGEGEQYF,TGTGCCATCAGTGGATTCAAGGGGGAAGGCGAGCAGTACTTC
-,many,TRBV7-2,TRBJ2-7,CASKLGGSGFWEQYF,TGTGCCAGCAAGTTGGGTGGGTCGGGATTTTGGGAGCAGTACTTC
-,few,TRBV28,TRBJ1-5,CASSFARQWLPQHF,TGTGCCAGCAGTTTTGCGCGGCAGTGGTTACCCCAGCATTTT
-,-,TRBV28,TRBJ1-6,CASSRANSPLHF,TGTGCCAGCAGTCGAGCAAATTCACCCCTCCACTTT
TRBD2,-,TRBV7-9,TRBJ2-5,CAGDSTSGETQYF,TGTGCCGGGGACTCGACTAGCGGGGAGACCCAGTACTTC
TRBD1,-,TRBV6-5,TRBJ2-7,CASSYRQGDEQYF,TGTGCCAGCAGTTACCGGCAGGGGGACGAGCAGTACTTC
-,few,TRBV12-3/TRBV12-4,TRBJ1-6,CASTVTMTYNSPLHF,TGTGCCAGCACCGTAACCATGACCTATAATTCACCCCTCCACTTT
TRBD2,-,TRBV20-1,TRBJ2-1,CSARDVLTSVTYNEQFF,TGCAGTGCTAGAGATGTACTGACTAGCGTAACCTACAATGAGCAGTTCTTC
-,few,TRBV6-1,TRBJ2-7,CATRKAGEYEQYF,TGTGCCACCAGGAAGGCAGGGGAGTACGAGCAGTACTTC
-,-,TRBV28,TRBJ2-7,CASSPQVQGIYEQYF,TGTGCCAGCAGTCCTCAGGTGCAGGGGATCTACGAGCAGTACTTC
-,many,TRBV9,TRBJ1-2,CASSLDGTHSYGYTF,TGTGCCAGCAGCCTAGACGGGACACACTCTTATGGCTACACCTTC
TRBD1,-,TRBV7-8,TRBJ1-1,CASSSGRDRGLEAFF,TGTGCCAGCAGCTCAGGCCGGGACAGGGGGCTTGAAGCTTTCTTT
TRBD2,-,TRBV3-1,TRBJ2-1,CASSRPGLAGGGSNEQFF,TGTGCCAGCAGCCGCCCGGGACTAGCGGGGGGTGGGAGCAATGAGCAGTTCTTC
-,many,TRBV11-3,TRBJ2-3,CASSLGTQTTDTQYF,TGTGCCAGCAGCTTAGGGACACAAACCACAGATACGCAGTATTTT
-,many,TRBV4-1,TRBJ1-5,CASSQVGSGSNQPQHF,TGCGCCAGCAGCCAAGTGGGGAGTGGCAGCAATCAGCCCCAGCATTTT
TRBD2,-,TRBV13,TRBJ2-1,CASSLNSGGHEQFF,TGTGCCAGCAGTTTAAATAGCGGGGGACATGAGCAGTTCTTC
-,many,TRBV3-1,TRBJ1-2,CASSQSDREGYTF,TGTGCCAGCAGCCAAAGTGACAGAGAGGGGTACACCTTC
TRBD1,few,TRBV20-1,TRBJ2-7,CSAIPDRGLSYEQYF,TGCAGTGCTATCCCCGACAGGGGGCTATCCTACGAGCAGTACTTC
TRBD1,many,TRBV5-1,TRBJ1-2,CASSGGQGKDGYTF,TGCGCCAGCAGCGGAGGACAGGGGAAGGATGGCTACACCTTC
TRBD1,-,TRBV4-1,TRBJ2-7,CASSQPKDRALGEQYF,TGCGCCAGCAGCCAACCTAAGGACAGGGCCCTCGGAGAGCAGTACTTC
-,few,TRBV18,TRBJ2-5,CASSPPGQQETQYF,TGTGCCAGCTCACCACCTGGACAGCAAGAGACCCAGTACTTC
-,-,TRBV29-1,TRBJ2-7,CSVEDQGLGQIYEQYF,TGCAGCGTTGAAGATCAGGGTTTAGGACAGATCTACGAGCAGTACTTC
-,many,TRBV12-3/TRBV12-4,TRBJ1-6,CASSLARFSSPLHF,TGTGCCAGCAGTTTAGCAAGATTTTCTTCACCCCTCCACTTT
-,-,TRBV5-1,TRBJ2-7,CASSRDSGTTEQYF,TGCGCCAGCAGCCGGGACTCTGGGACCACCGAGCAGTACTTC
-,few,TRBV5-1,TRBJ2-4,CASSGQGAKNIQYF,TGCGCCAGCAGCGGCCAGGGGGCCAAAAACATTCAGTACTTC
TRBD1,few,TRBV5-5,TRBJ1-1,CASSWTGEGTEAFF,TGTGCCAGCAGCTGGACAGGGGAAGGGACTGAAGCTTTCTTT
TRBD1,many,TRBV28,TRBJ2-7,CASSYGTGVYEQYF,TGTGCCAGCAGCTACGGGACAGGGGTATACGAGCAGTACTTC
-,many,TRBV20-1,TRBJ1-5,CSAGGRTNQPQHF,TGCAGTGCTGGGGGACGGACTAATCAGCCCCAGCATTTT
-,many,TRBV7-9,TRBJ1-1,CASTEDGGPPGNTEAFF,TGTGCCAGCACTGAGGACGGAGGGCCCCCGGGGAACACTGAAGCTTTCTTT
TRBD1,many,TRBV6-2/TRBV6-3,TRBJ1-3,CASSLSTGRTGNTIYF,TGTGCCAGCAGTCTATCGACAGGGCGGACTGGAAACACCATATATTTT
-,-,TRBV15,TRBJ2-5,CATSMRSQETQYF,TGTGCCACCAGCATGCGGAGCCAAGAGACCCAGTACTTC
TRBD2,-,TRBV9,TRBJ2-1,CASRASGGGEQFF,TGTGCCTCGCGGGCTAGCGGGGGTGGTGAGCAGTTCTTC
-,-,TRBV27,TRBJ1-1,CASSLTEDLNTEAFF,TGTGCCAGCAGTCTGACGGAGGATTTGAACACTGAAGCTTTCTTT
-,-,TRBV5-6,TRBJ1-5,CASSFSDSNQPQHF,TGTGCCAGCAGTTTTTCAGATAGCAATCAGCCCCAGCATTTT
-,-,TRBV4-1,TRBJ2-3,CASSLFMGGVADTQYF,TGCGCCAGCAGCCTGTTTATGGGGGGAGTGGCGGATACGCAGTATTTT
-,many,TRBV11-2,TRBJ1-2,CASSLGRSRYGYTF,TGTGCCAGCAGCTTAGGACGGAGTCGATATGGCTACACCTTC
TRBD2,once,TRBV5-5,TRBJ2-5,CASSHSPGLAGGEKETQYF,TGCGCCAGCAGCCATTCCCCGGGTCTAGCGGGGGGCGAGAAAGAGACCCAGTACTTC
TRBD1,many,TRBV6-1,TRBJ2-5,CASSYQGVAETQYF,TGTGCCAGCAGTTATCAGGGGGTGGCAGAGACCCAGTACTTC
-,few,TRBV6-1,TRBJ2-6,CASSPEGNSGANVLTF,TGTGCCAGCAGCCCCGAGGGCAACTCTGGGGCCAACGTCCTGACTTTC
-,many,TRBV6-1,TRBJ1-2,CASSPGRAYGYTF,TGTGCCAGCAGCCCGGGCCGGGCCTATGGCTACACCTTC
TRBD1,many,TRBV12-3/TRBV12-4,TRBJ1-1,CASSAQGFTEAFF,TGTGCCAGCAGTGCACAGGGGTTCACTGAAGCTTTCTTT
TRBD1,many,TRBV12-3/TRBV12-4,TRBJ1-2,CASSLVQGARGYTF,TGTGCCAGCAGTTTAGTCCAGGGGGCGCGGGGCTACACCTTC
-,many,TRBV7-3,TRBJ2-7,CASSSGQLGDHEQYF,TGTGCCAGCAGCTCCGGACAGTTAGGAGATCACGAGCAGTACTTC
-,few,TRBV12-5,TRBJ2-7,CASGRRVSSYEQYF,TGTGCTAGCGGGCGCAGGGTGAGCTCCTACGAGCAGTACTTC
-,many,TRBV7-9,TRBJ2-2,CASSFGGTNTGELFF,TGTGCCAGCAGCTTTGGCGGTACTAACACCGGGGAGCTGTTTTTT
-,many,TRBV5-6,TRBJ2-5,CASSEDFLETQYF,TGTGCCAGCAGCGAGGATTTTTTAGAGACCCAGTACTTC